This T cell receptor beta chain was documented in a study of graft-versus-host responses after intestinal transplantation. The CDR3 contains 13 residues. Germline-derived CDR1 and CDR2 are MNHNS and SASEGT. J lost 6 bases, V lost 6 bases, and 6 bases had no gene match. A word on this clone: Its antigen is still unknown.

Method: immunoSEQ multiplex PCR; TCRdb's copy keeps in-frame clones and lacks some. The sample has about 130,000 clones, more than 80% seen once. The origin of this receptor is a human donor who received an intestinal transplant. The sample was unstimulated CD4+ T cells sorted from spleen or lymph node cells, taken before intestinal transplant. This sequence joins TRBV6-1 and TRBJ2-7; TRBD1 matches 9 bases. The CDR3 coding sequence is TGTGCCAGCAGCGGGGACAGGGAAAGCGAGCAGTACTTC. This sequence encodes CASSGDRESEQYF.